The T cell receptor beta chain described here comes from a study of OX40 agonist ivuxolimab in advanced cancers. Assay used: immunoSEQ multiplex PCR; TCRdb lists only in-frame clones, some missing. The sample carries 45,000 to 50,000 clones, about nine tenths recorded once. V was trimmed by 4 bases and J by 2 bases, leaving 9 bases between them. Germline CDR1 MNHEY, CDR2 SMNVEV (reference sequence). The CDR3 totals 14 residues. The chain is built from TRBV27 and TRBJ2-1; tentatively, D is TRBD1 or TRBD2 (7 bases each). Sequencing used CD4+ or CD8+ T cells sorted from blood, obtained in a trial of the OX40 agonist ivuxolimab. This receptor was identified in an adult with an advanced solid tumor such as melanoma, head and neck, liver or kidney cancer. CDR3 bases: TGTGCCAGCAGTTCAGGGGGGGCCTACAATGAGCAGTTCTTC. It encodes CASSSGGAYNEQFF.